These 25 T cell receptor beta chains were sequenced from one sample in a study of CD8+ T cells in alopecia areata. Treatment: oral pan-JAK inhibitor, 5-10 mg twice daily. In each case, RNA was isolated and then reverse transcribed into cDNA as the sequencing template. Assay used: immunoSEQ multiplex PCR; TCRdb lists only in-frame clones, some missing. This table holds about 190,000 clones, around 60% found once. Sequenced here: CD4+ T cells sorted from blood, sampled between weeks 47 and 50, from a patient treated with tofacitinib. Receptors were obtained from a human donor with alopecia areata.

Only a few counts were recorded for this clone. J is TRBJ2-5 and V is TRBV30; tentatively, D is TRBD1 (6 bases). The CDR3 spans 11 residues. V shed 8 bases and J shed 2 bases, with 9 bases lying between them. Looked up from germline, CDR1 is GTSNPN and CDR2 is SVGIG (reference sequence). CDR3 nucleotide sequence: TGTGCCGGACAGCAGCAAGAGACCCAGTACTTC. Protein product: CAGQQQETQYF.

This clone was observed a single time. The gene calls are TRBV6-5 and TRBJ2-7; 9 bases align to TRBD1. The ends lost 6 bases at V and 7 bases at J; junction bases unmatched: 10. From germline, CDR1 is MNHEY and CDR2 SVGAGI. There are 14 residues in the CDR3. The DNA of the CDR3 is TGTGCCAGCAGCCCCGGGACAGGGATTGGGGAGCAGTACTTC. Encoded protein: CASSPGTGIGEQYF.

This chain links TRBV10-3 with TRBJ2-3; 10 bases agree with TRBD2. From germline, CDR1 is ENHRY and CDR2 SYGVKD. V shed 8 bases and J 2 bases; nucleotides not matched to a gene: 7. The CDR3 sequence is 15 residues long. CDR3 protein: CAIGETSGATDTQYF. The DNA for the CDR3 is TGTGCCATCGGAGAAACTAGCGGGGCCACAGATACGCAGTATTTT.

This chain joins TRBV5-1 and TRBJ1-4; D possibly corresponds to TRBD1 (5 bases). This CDR3 spans 16 amino acids. V gave up 0 bases and J gave up 6 bases, with 15 bases separating them. Germline values: CDR1 SGHRS, CDR2 YFSETQ. CDR3 nucleotide sequence: TGCGCCAGCAGCTTGGGCCCAGGGTTGGTTGATGAAAAACTGTTTTTT. This gives the protein CASSLGPGLVDEKLFF.

This clone was seen a few times. The chain joins TRBV5-1 to TRBJ2-7; 9 bases map to TRBD1. Unmatched junction bases numbered 10, after V lost 4 bases and J lost 2 bases. The CDR3 totals 16 residues. Per the germline V gene, CDR1 is SGHRS and CDR2 is YFSETQ. DNA of the CDR3: TGCGCCAGCAGCCCTCCCCAGACAGGGGGGACCTACGAGCAGTACTTC. It is translated as CASSPPQTGGTYEQYF. Complete variable domain (other parts from reference TRBV5-1 and TRBJ2-7): KAGVTQTPRYLIKTRGQQVTLSCSPISGHRSVSWYQQTPGQGLQFLFEYFSETQRNKGNFPGRFSGRQFSNSRSEMNVSTLELGDSALYLCASSPPQTGGTYEQYFGPGTRLTVT.

This chain joins TRBV2 and TRBJ2-3; unclear D gene. Germline V lookup: CDR1 SNHLY, CDR2 FYNNEI. V was clipped by 0 bases and J by 4 bases, with 2 bases between them. The CDR3 length is 12 residues. This CDR3 reads CASSEAPDTQYF. The CDR3 nucleotides read TGTGCCAGCAGTGAAGCGCCAGATACGCAGTATTTT.

This clone appeared a few times. The chain links TRBV9 to TRBJ1-1; D perhaps matches TRBD1 (6 bases). V lost 0 bases and J lost 4, with 13 bases in between. CDR1 is SGDLS and CDR2 is YYNGEE in the germline V gene. The CDR3 covers 15 residues. The CDR3, as DNA: TGTGCCAGCAGCGTAGGGGGCAGGGGAATCACTGAAGCTTTCTTT. It codes for CASSVGGRGITEAFF.

Written as DNA, the CDR3 is TGTGCCAGCATTTACGGGAACGGCTACGAGCAGTACTTC. This gives the protein CASIYGNGYEQYF. The V call is TRBV5-6, the J call TRBJ2-7, with D possibly matching TRBD2 (5 bases). The CDR3 runs 13 residues. Per germline, CDR1 SGHDT and CDR2 YYEEEE. Trimming removed 6 bases at V and 3 bases at J, with 13 bases between.

In this sample, this clone turned up a few times. This sequence joins TRBV29-1 and TRBJ1-1; D may be TRBD1 (5 bases). Germline CDR1 SQVTM, CDR2 ANQGSEA. V was clipped by 2 bases and J by 6 bases, with 16 bases between them. The CDR3 spans 14 residues. CDR3 nucleotide sequence: TGCAGCGTTGAACCTCCCGGTTCGGGGGCTGAAGCTTTCTTT. Translating gives CSVEPPGSGAEAFF.

This clone was recorded a few times. CDR3 nucleotide sequence: TGTGCTAGTGGTGTACAGGATGAGCAGTTCTTC. Protein product: CASGVQDEQFF. The chain employs TRBV12-5 and TRBJ2-1; maybe TRBD1 (5 bases). The germline CDR1 and CDR2 sequences are LGHNT and FRNRAP. Trimming pared 5 bases from V and 8 bases from J, leaving 7 bases between. This CDR3 region has 11 residues.

Only a few counts were recorded for this clone. The chain uses TRBV29-1 and TRBJ2-1, with 8 bases fitting TRBD2. Germline CDR1 SQVTM, CDR2 ANQGSEA. J gave up 9 bases and V 3 bases, and 7 bases lay outside the gene matches. There are 13 residues in the CDR3. The chain's CDR3 is CSVDGSGVTEQFF. CDR3 nucleotide sequence: TGCAGCGTTGATGGTAGCGGGGTCACTGAGCAGTTCTTC.

The chain couples TRBV5-6 to TRBJ2-1, with 7 positions matching TRBD2. The CDR3 is 15 amino acids. Germline-derived CDR1 and CDR2 are SGHDT and YYEEEE. Losses at the gene ends were 3 bases for V and 1 base for J; bases not matched to a gene: 4. The CDR3 loop is CASSWVAGSYNEQFF. CDR3 in DNA: TGTGCCAGCAGCTGGGTAGCGGGTTCCTACAATGAGCAGTTCTTC. The whole variable domain, remainder taken from reference TRBV5-6 and TRBJ2-1, is DAGVTQSPTHLIKTRGQQVTLRCSPKSGHDTVSWYQQALGQGPQFIFQYYEEEERQRGNFPDRFSGHQFPNYSSELNVNALLLGDSALYLCASSWVAGSYNEQFFGPGTRLTVL.

This clone was recorded a few times. V and J are TRBV29-1 and TRBJ1-2; tentative D call: TRBD1 (5 bases). The CDR3 runs to 13 residues. Trimming stripped 2 bases from V and 0 bases from J, with 7 bases between. The germline V gene has CDR1 SQVTM and CDR2 ANQGSEA. CDR3 DNA: TGCAGCGTTGAAAGGGACGCTAACTATGGCTACACCTTC. Translating it yields CSVERDANYGYTF.

This chain links TRBV30 with TRBJ1-2; no definite D call. V lost 3 bases to trimming and J lost 4 bases, with 9 bases between them. The CDR3 covers 12 residues. Germline V lookup: CDR1 GTSNPN, CDR2 SVGIG (reference sequence). The CDR3 spells CAWRKGAYGYTF. CDR3 coding DNA: TGTGCCTGGAGGAAAGGAGCCTATGGCTACACCTTC.

This clone has just a few counts. V gene TRBV6-1 combines with J gene TRBJ1-1, with TRBD1 matching 9 bases. Per the germline V gene, CDR1 is MNHNS and CDR2 is SASEGT. This CDR3 spans 13 amino acids. J lost 6 bases, V lost 8 bases, and 7 bases had no gene match. The CDR3 sequence: CASLQGATAEAFF. For the CDR3, the DNA is TGTGCCAGCTTACAGGGGGCGACCGCTGAAGCTTTCTTT.

This clone was recorded only once. V is TRBV30 and J is TRBJ1-1; the D is unclear. The V gene lost 4 bases and the J gene lost 2 bases, with 11 bases spanning the gap. Germline CDR1 is GTSNPN and CDR2 is SVGIG (reference sequence). The CDR3 runs to 13 residues. The CDR3 DNA is TGTGCCTGGACCGACGGGCTTAACACTGAAGCTTTCTTT. This translates into CAWTDGLNTEAFF. Based on the CDR3 plus reference TRBV30 and TRBJ1-1, the full variable domain is SQTIHQWPATLVQPVGSPLSLECTVEGTSNPNLYWYRQAAGRGLQLLFYSVGIGQISSEVPQNLSASRPQDRQFILSSKKLLLSDSGFYLCAWTDGLNTEAFFGQGTRLTVV.

The V gene is TRBV29-1, the J gene TRBJ1-6; a weak D match, TRBD1 (5 bases). CDR1 and CDR2 from the germline V gene are SQVTM and ANQGSEA. The length of the CDR3 is 13 residues. The germline V and J ends were trimmed by 4 bases and 10 bases, with 14 bases remaining between them. The CDR3 bases are TGCAGCGTTGGAGAAAGGGGTGGGTCACCCCTCCACTTT. Its protein product is CSVGERGGSPLHF.

The CDR3 reads CASSLGTGRGYEQYF. The CDR3 DNA reads as TGCGCCAGCAGCTTGGGGACAGGGAGAGGCTACGAGCAGTACTTC. This chain connects TRBV5-1 to TRBJ2-7, with 8 bases aligning to TRBD1. The CDR3 extends over 15 amino acids. Germline trimming cut 0 bases from V and 3 bases from J; bases unmatched to any gene: 5. In germline, CDR1 is SGHRS, CDR2 YFSETQ.

The genes are TRBV2 and TRBJ2-1, with D uncertain. CDR1 is SNHLY and CDR2 is FYNNEI in the germline V gene. Between the trimmed V and J ends, which lost 8 bases and 7 bases, there was a span of 12 bases. This CDR3 is 12 amino acids long. CDR3 bases: TGTGCCAGCTCGCCTCGGGCGAATGAGCAGTTCTTC. This encodes CASSPRANEQFF.

The gene calls are TRBV7-7 and TRBJ2-5; D perhaps matches TRBD2 (6 bases). This CDR3 is built from 15 residues. The germline CDR1 and CDR2 sequences are SSHAT and FNYEAQ (reference sequence). The V and J ends lost 1 base and 3 bases respectively, with 12 bases between them. Here the CDR3 DNA reads TGTGCCAGCAGCTTAGTCGGACTAAGGGAAGAGACCCAGTACTTC. Amino acids: CASSLVGLREETQYF.

The chain uses TRBV12-5 and TRBJ1-1; D unresolved. The CDR3 consists of 13 residues. Germline V lookup: CDR1 LGHNT, CDR2 FRNRAP. Trimming removed 0 bases from V and 1 base from J, with 3 bases in between. DNA of the CDR3: TGTGCTAGTGGTTTGGTGTCGAACACTGAAGCTTTCTTT. Its protein is CASGLVSNTEAFF.

V and J are TRBV30 and TRBJ1-5; perhaps TRBD1 as D (6 bases). The CDR3 is 13 residues long. The germline V gene has CDR1 GTSNPN and CDR2 SVGIG (reference sequence). The V and J ends lost 3 bases and 0 bases respectively, with 6 bases between them. The CDR3 spells CAWRQGSNQPQHF. The DNA for the CDR3 is TGTGCCTGGAGACAGGGTAGCAATCAGCCCCAGCATTTT.

This rearrangement joins TRBV29-1 to TRBJ1-1, with D uncertain. The CDR3 extends over 14 amino acids. Germline loops: CDR1 SQVTM, CDR2 ANQGSEA. Deletions cut 7 bases from V and 1 base from J, with 16 bases between. The CDR3 DNA reads TGCAGCGGCGGCGGGGTGGCAGCGAACACTGAAGCTTTCTTT. As protein: CSGGGVAANTEAFF. Combining the CDR3 with reference TRBV29-1 and TRBJ1-1 gives the whole variable domain SAVISQKPSRDICQRGTSLTIQCQVDSQVTMMFWYRQQPGQSLTLIATANQGSEATYESGFVIDKFPISRPNLTFSTLTVSNMSPEDSSIYLCSGGGVAANTEAFFGQGTRLTVV.

The rearrangement uses TRBV7-9 and TRBJ2-7; D possibly uses TRBD1 or TRBD2 (5 bases each). Trimming stripped 5 bases from V and 5 bases from J, with 16 bases between. The germline gives CDR1 SEHNR, CDR2 FQNEAQ (reference sequence). CDR3 length: 14 amino acids. In DNA form, the CDR3 reads TGTGCCAGCAGCCCCGGGACCCCTGGCCACGAGCAGTACTTC. It encodes CASSPGTPGHEQYF.

The table lists this clone with a count of one. This chain links TRBV10-2 with TRBJ2-3, with D tentatively TRBD2 (6 bases). The CDR3 consists of 13 residues. Germline assignment: CDR1 WSHSY and CDR2 SAAADI. Trimming shortened V by 4 bases and J by 4 bases, and 9 bases separated the two germline ends. DNA for the CDR3: TGCGCCAGCAGTGTCGGAGGGGCAGATACGCAGTATTTT. Its protein product is CASSVGGADTQYF.